This passage covers 27 T cell receptor beta chains from one sample sequenced in a study of beta chain features in type 1 diabetes. Reverse transcription of all isolated RNA meant that expressed TCRB transcripts were sequenced. Clones were read by immunoSEQ multiplex PCR, and TCRdb kept only the in-frame ones, dropping some. The table lists hundreds of thousands of clones, over 10% of them singletons, with over 0.04% in the top ten. Sequencing input: naive CD4+ T cells from blood. The receptors were gathered from a woman younger than 35 in good health.

The table lists this clone with a few counts. The chain recombines TRBV29-1 with TRBJ1-5; no firm D call. Germline CDR1 and CDR2: SQVTM and ANQGSEA. The V and J ends lost 4 bases and 5 bases respectively, with 9 bases between them. The CDR3 spans 12 residues. The CDR3 nucleotides read TGCAGCGTTGGAGAACGTGATCAGCCCCAGCATTTT. Its translation: CSVGERDQPQHF.

This clone was seen more than once but under ten times. CDR3: CASAGISSYEQYV. The CDR3 nucleotides are TGTGCCAGCGCAGGGATCAGCTCCTACGAGCAGTACGTC. V is TRBV9 and J is TRBJ2-7; weak D call: TRBD1 (5 bases). CDR1 is SGDLS and CDR2 is YYNGEE in the germline V gene. The V end was cut by 7 bases, the J end by 0 bases, with 11 bases between. The CDR3 loop spans 13 amino acids.

The chain combines TRBV7-2 with TRBJ2-1; 8 positions match TRBD2. The germline V gene has CDR1 SGHTA and CDR2 FQGNSA. The CDR3 is 15 residues long. With V trimmed by 2 bases and J by 6 bases, 6 bases remained unmatched. The CDR3 spells CASSLRTGGFNEQFF. The CDR3 DNA is TGTGCCAGCAGCTTACGAACGGGAGGGTTCAATGAGCAGTTCTTC.

Remarks on this clone: One end of the junction varies from germline; a read error may be responsible. The genes are TRBV4-3 and TRBJ2-2; D could derive from TRBD1 or TRBD2 (6 bases each). This CDR3 comprises 14 residues. Germline V gene sequence: CDR1 LGHNA, CDR2 YSLEER. The CDR3 DNA is TGCGCCAGCGGCCAGAGGGGGGCCCGGAGCGAGCTGTTTTTT. Its protein product is CASGQRGARSELFF.

The chain joins TRBV28 to TRBJ1-5; tentative D call: TRBD1 (6 bases). Trimming cost V 2 bases and J 4 bases, with 9 bases left between them. Germline V gene data show CDR1 as MDHEN and CDR2 as SYDVKM. The CDR3 runs 14 residues. CDR3 amino acids: CASSLGGGNQPQHF. The CDR3, as DNA: TGTGCCAGCAGTTTAGGAGGGGGAAATCAGCCCCAGCATTTT.

V is TRBV4-2 and J is TRBJ1-4; D is uncertain. The germline gives CDR1 LGHNA, CDR2 YNFKEQ. V lost 4 bases and J 8 bases, leaving 17 bases between the germline ends. This CDR3 spans 15 amino acids. CDR3 bases: TGTGCCAGCAGCCCCAGCACAGCCTCTGGGGAAAAACTGTTTTTT. Translated: CASSPSTASGEKLFF.

This clone has only a few counts. The same CDR3 arises from other DNA sequences in this sample as well. V is TRBV2 and J is TRBJ2-3; D remains unclear. Germline loops: CDR1 SNHLY, CDR2 FYNNEI. V lost 7 bases and J 3 bases, leaving 5 bases between the germline ends. The CDR3 runs 11 residues. The CDR3 protein is CASTYTDTQYF. CDR3 nucleotides: TGTGCCAGCACCTATACAGATACGCAGTATTTT. Using reference TRBV2 and TRBJ2-3 for the parts outside the CDR3, the full variable domain is EPEVTQTPSHQVTQMGQEVILRCVPISNHLYFYWYRQILGQKVEFLVSFYNNEISEKSEIFDDQFSVERPDGSNFTLKIRSTKLEDSAMYFCASTYTDTQYFGPGTRLTVL.

This chain links TRBV30 with TRBJ2-5, with 9 bases fitting TRBD2. Germline trimming cut 3 bases from V and 3 bases from J; bases unmatched to any gene: 11. The germline V gene encodes CDR1 GTSNPN and CDR2 SVGIG (reference sequence). The CDR3 covers 16 residues. CDR3 loop: CAWRNGREGLKETQYF. The CDR3 nucleotides are TGTGCCTGGAGGAATGGGCGGGAGGGCCTAAAAGAGACCCAGTACTTC.

This clone was seen more than once but under ten times. This chain connects TRBV7-2 to TRBJ2-3; D ambiguous. The CDR3 consists of 14 residues. Germline assignment: CDR1 SGHTA and CDR2 FQGNSA. V was pared by 5 bases and J by 3 bases, with 12 bases between. CDR3 sequence reads: CASSPGSLTDTQYF. CDR3 nucleotides: TGTGCCAGCAGCCCCGGGTCACTAACAGATACGCAGTATTTT.

This clone was detected only a few times. The rearrangement joins TRBV7-8 to TRBJ2-2; D gene unclear. V lost 1 base, J lost 5 bases, and 14 bases lay in between. Per germline, CDR1 SGHVS and CDR2 FQNEAQ. The CDR3 contains 16 residues. The CDR3 protein is CASSLGVSINTGELFF. CDR3 sequence (DNA): TGTGCCAGCAGCTTAGGGGTTTCGATTAATACCGGGGAGCTGTTTTTT.

In its sample, this clone was seen a few times. Here the CDR3 reads CASIPLRGFHTGELFF. CDR3 DNA: TGTGCCAGCATCCCCCTACGTGGTTTCCACACCGGGGAGCTGTTTTTT. The chain uses TRBV7-3 and TRBJ2-2; the D is unclear. The CDR3 extends over 16 amino acids. The ends were cut back, 7 bases at V and 3 bases at J, with 18 bases in the middle. Germline assignment: CDR1 SGHTA and CDR2 FQGTGA.

This clone was found a few times. The chain couples TRBV10-3 to TRBJ1-2; D may be TRBD1 (5 bases). Per germline, CDR1 ENHRY and CDR2 SYGVKD. This CDR3 is 13 amino acids long. Trimming took 2 bases from V and 6 from J, leaving 10 bases between them. The CDR3 region is CAISEGDRHGYTF. In nucleotides, the CDR3 is TGTGCCATCAGTGAGGGAGACAGACATGGCTACACCTTC.

V and J are TRBV27 and TRBJ1-4, with TRBD1 matching over 9 bases. This CDR3 comprises 15 residues. Per the germline V gene, CDR1 is MNHEY and CDR2 is SMNVEV (reference sequence). J lost 7 bases, V lost 1 base, and 4 bases had no gene match. The DNA of the CDR3 is TGTGCCAGCAGTTTATTACCGGGACAGGGTGAAAAACTGTTTTTT. It encodes CASSLLPGQGEKLFF.

A few counts support this clone. This chain links TRBV7-3 with TRBJ1-1; tentative D call: TRBD1 (5 bases). The CDR3 has 12 residues. Trimming removed 5 bases from V and 1 base from J, with 5 bases in between. Germline assignment: CDR1 SGHTA and CDR2 FQGTGA. CDR3 sequence reads: CASSTGNTEAFF. CDR3 nucleotide sequence: TGTGCCAGCAGCACAGGGAACACTGAAGCTTTCTTT.

This clone was detected a few times. J is TRBJ1-1 and V is TRBV2; perhaps TRBD1 as D (5 bases). Between the trimmed V and J ends, which lost 6 bases and 10 bases, there was a span of 21 bases. CDR1 and CDR2 from the germline V gene are SNHLY and FYNNEI. This CDR3 is built from 14 residues. The CDR3 bases are TGTGCCAGCAGACAAATTCAGAGCAGGGTGGGAGCTTTCTTT. Its protein is CASRQIQSRVGAFF.

The chain combines TRBV5-4 with TRBJ2-1; 8 bases agree with TRBD2. The V gene end was trimmed by 4 bases and the J gene end by 0 bases; junction bases not matched to a gene: 3. Germline V gives CDR1 SGHNT, CDR2 YYREEE (reference sequence). The CDR3 extends over 15 amino acids. The DNA for the CDR3 is TGTGCCAGCAGCCGCAGCGGGGGCTCCTACAATGAGCAGTTCTTC. Amino acids: CASSRSGGSYNEQFF.

The V gene is TRBV7-9, the J gene TRBJ2-1; D is tentatively TRBD1 or TRBD2 (6 bases each). Germline CDR1 SEHNR, CDR2 FQNEAQ (reference sequence). This CDR3 is built from 14 residues. The V end lost 5 bases, the J end lost 3 bases, and 11 bases lay between the germline ends. CDR3 in DNA: TGTGCCAGCAGCCCGGGGGCAAGCTACAATGAGCAGTTCTTC. It is translated as CASSPGASYNEQFF.

The V and J genes are TRBV13 and TRBJ1-1; D is unclear. Germline V lookup: CDR1 PRHDT, CDR2 FYEKMQ (reference sequence). CDR3 length: 15 residues. The V end lost 5 bases, the J end lost 0 bases, and 13 bases lay between the germline ends. The CDR3 sequence: CASSTYRVMNTEAFF. CDR3 DNA: TGTGCCAGCAGCACATACAGAGTCATGAACACTGAAGCTTTCTTT.

Comments on this clone: This sample includes further DNA sequences coding for the same CDR3. The chain has TRBV20-1 and TRBJ2-7; D gene unclear. Germline-derived CDR1 and CDR2 are DFQATT and SNEGSKA (reference sequence). The CDR3 length is 11 residues. The V and J ends lost 3 bases and 3 bases respectively, with 6 bases between them. This CDR3 is CSARGLYEQYF. In nucleotides, the CDR3 is TGCAGTGCTAGGGGTCTCTACGAGCAGTACTTC.

In its sample, this clone was seen a few times. The chain employs TRBV9 and TRBJ2-1, with D hard to call. V lost 0 bases, J lost 9 bases, and 13 bases lay in between. This CDR3 is 14 amino acids long. The germline V gene has CDR1 SGDLS and CDR2 YYNGEE. CDR3 sequence: CASSVDASHGEQFF. CDR3 DNA sequence: TGTGCCAGCAGCGTAGACGCGTCCCACGGTGAGCAGTTCTTC.

This clone was seen a handful of times. The junction departs from germline at one end; a sequencing error may be responsible. The V and J genes are TRBV7-9 and TRBJ2-5; 11 nucleotides line up with TRBD2. Per germline, CDR1 SEHNR and CDR2 FQNEAQ (reference sequence). The CDR3 extends over 14 amino acids. For the CDR3, the DNA is TGTGCCAGCAGCGCGCCTAGCGGGGGGCCCTTATGGGACTTC. The encoded protein is CASSAPSGGPLWDF.

This CDR3 reads CSAGVAGEQFF. The CDR3 nucleotides read TGCAGTGCGGGGGTAGCTGGGGAGCAGTTCTTC. This chain connects TRBV20-1 to TRBJ2-1; the D call may be TRBD1 or TRBD2 (5 bases each). V lost 6 bases and J 10 bases, leaving 13 bases between the germline ends. CDR3 length: 11 residues. Germline V gives CDR1 DFQATT, CDR2 SNEGSKA (reference sequence).

This clone was observed a handful of times. V usage is TRBV7-9 and J usage is TRBJ2-2; D gene uncertain. CDR1 is SEHNR and CDR2 is FQNEAQ in the germline V gene (reference sequence). CDR3 size: 15 residues. With 2 bases removed from V and 4 bases from J, the gap between germline ends came to 11 bases. CDR3 in DNA: TGTGCCAGCAGCTTATCGCCCCTCTCCACCGGGGAGCTGTTTTTT. Amino acid sequence: CASSLSPLSTGELFF.

This clone was recorded once. V gene TRBV7-2 combines with J gene TRBJ1-1; no clear D. V lost 5 bases and J lost 1, with 8 bases in between. The CDR3 totals 13 residues. Germline V gene lookup returns CDR1 SGHTA and CDR2 FQGNSA. The CDR3 sequence is CASSPPGNTEAFF. The CDR3 nucleotides read TGTGCCAGCAGCCCTCCGGGGAACACTGAAGCTTTCTTT.

This rearrangement joins TRBV18 to TRBJ1-4, with D hard to call. The CDR3 sequence is 13 residues long. V was trimmed by 4 bases and J by 2 bases, leaving 5 bases between them. Germline values: CDR1 KGHSH, CDR2 LQKENI. The CDR3: CASSLKTNEKLFF. The CDR3 coding sequence is TGTGCCAGCTCACTAAAGACTAATGAAAAACTGTTTTTT.

The chain combines TRBV28 with TRBJ1-6; no clear D. Germline CDR1 reads MDHEN; CDR2 reads SYDVKM. V lost 5 bases and J lost 5, with 10 bases in between. The CDR3 sequence is 14 residues long. DNA for the CDR3: TGTGCCAGCAGTCCCGGACCACATAATTCACCCCTCCACTTT. It codes for CASSPGPHNSPLHF.

This clone was found a few times. This rearrangement joins TRBV7-2 to TRBJ2-1; 9 positions agree with TRBD2. Germline values: CDR1 SGHTA, CDR2 FQGNSA. The CDR3 contains 16 residues. Trimming at V came to 1 base and at J to 6 bases, leaving 7 bases not matched to a gene. The CDR3 here is CASSLGHLAGSNEQFF. For the CDR3, the DNA is TGTGCCAGCAGCTTAGGTCACCTAGCGGGAAGCAATGAGCAGTTCTTC.